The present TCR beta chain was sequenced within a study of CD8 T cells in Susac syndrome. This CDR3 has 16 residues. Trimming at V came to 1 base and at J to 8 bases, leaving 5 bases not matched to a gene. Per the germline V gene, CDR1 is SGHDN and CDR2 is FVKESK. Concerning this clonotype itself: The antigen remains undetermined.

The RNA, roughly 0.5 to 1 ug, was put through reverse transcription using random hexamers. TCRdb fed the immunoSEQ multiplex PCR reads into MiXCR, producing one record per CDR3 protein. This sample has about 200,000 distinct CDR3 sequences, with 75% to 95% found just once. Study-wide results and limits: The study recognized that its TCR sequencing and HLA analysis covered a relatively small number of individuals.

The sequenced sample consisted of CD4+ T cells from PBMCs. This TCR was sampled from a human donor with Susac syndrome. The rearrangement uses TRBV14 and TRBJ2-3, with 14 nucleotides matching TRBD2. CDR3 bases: TGTGCCAGCAGCCAAGCCGGGACTAGCGGGAGAGCTACGCAGTATTTT. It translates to CASSQAGTSGRATQYF.